This T cell receptor (beta chain) originates from a study of CD4 T cells in relation to SARS-CoV-2 and coronaviruses. At the level of the study: TCR beta CDR3s were sequenced after approximately 9-day antigen culture of PBMCs.

Study outcomes and limitations: Pre-pandemic and post-infection samples never came from the same donor.

The assay was immunoSEQ multiplex PCR, and TCRdb's table has in-frame clones only and misses some. The table records under 20,000 clones, about three quarters of them present only once. The CDR3 is 15 amino acids. CDR1 is KGHSH, CDR2 LQKENI, per germline. V was pared by 5 bases and J by 8 bases, with 5 bases of the junction left unmatched. Remarks on this clone: Its antigen is undetermined.

Before the COVID-19 pandemic, during about 2011-2018, CD4+ T cells were taken from unexposed donors. CD4+ T cells were isolated from the cells after about ten days of culture. As cell numbers allowed, unexposed-donor CD4+ T cells faced SARS-CoV-2 S/N and four cold-coronavirus spikes. Source material: CD4+ T cells from PBMCs, cultured in vitro. The chain uses TRBV18 and TRBJ2-1; 14 positions match TRBD2. The sequence derives from a human donor in good health. CDR3 protein: CASSTGTSGSDEQFF. CDR3 bases: TGTGCCAGCTCAACCGGGACTAGCGGGAGCGATGAGCAGTTCTTC.